This TCR beta chain is drawn from a study of T-cell reconstitution after alpha-beta-depleted transplantation in children. Regarding the study as a whole: Surviving recipient T cells and thymic progenitors accounted for the high day-60 TCRbeta diversity observed in some patients. Alpha-beta T cells present about two months after transplant were reported to originate from several hundred expanded graft clones. Hyperexpanded clones declined; after one year, newly produced T cells mostly supplied diversity.

V gave up 3 bases and J gave up 7 bases; unmatched junction bases: 5. This CDR3 is built from 13 residues. The germline V gene has CDR1 MNHEY and CDR2 SVGAGI. Turning to this clonotype: The antigen remains undetermined.

Construction of the TCRbeta library involved unique molecular identifiers. TCRdb passed the PCR reads through MiXCR, listing each CDR3 protein once. The sample records 200,000 to 250,000 distinct CDR3 sequences, roughly a quarter being singletons. The V call is TRBV6-5, the J call TRBJ2-7, with 8 bases matching TRBD1. This sequence originates from a female patient aged 2-9 years who had a stem cell transplant for congenital amegakaryocytic thrombocytopenia, so the T cells may come from the graft donor. This material consisted of PBMCs, mostly from graft donor cells, taken 360 days after TCRalphabeta/CD19-depleted stem cell transplant. CDR3 residues: CASSYGQGVEQYF. The CDR3 bases are TGTGCCAGCAGTTATGGACAGGGTGTTGAGCAGTACTTC.